These 17 T cell receptor beta chains originate from one sample sequenced in a study of early T cells in non-severe SARS-CoV-2 infection. TCRdb called the 5' RACE reads again in MiXCR, with one record for every CDR3 protein. The sample carries approximately 69,000 distinct CDR3 sequences, about 11% recorded once. Sequencing was carried out using whole blood. Receptors originate from an adult who was a healthcare worker with PCR-confirmed SARS-CoV-2 infection or an uninfected control (not recorded which).

This sequence joins TRBV12-3 or TRBV12-4 and TRBJ2-1, with D possibly matching TRBD2 (8 bases). The CDR3 is made up of 14 amino acids. Trimming pared 4 bases from V and 7 bases from J, leaving 14 bases between. The CDR3 loop is CASSSGRGLNEQFF. The CDR3 DNA reads TGTGCCAGCAGTTCCGGGAGGGGGCTAAATGAGCAGTTCTTC.

This clonotype has at least ten counts. V gene TRBV7-2 combines with J gene TRBJ1-5; 9 bases align to TRBD1. CDR3 length equals 15 residues. The V segment lost 5 bases and the J segment 7 bases; nucleotides outside the gene matches: 9. CDR1 SGHTA and CDR2 FQGNSA come from the germline V gene. CDR3 loop: CASSPTGQGRQPQHF. The CDR3 DNA reads TGTGCCAGCAGCCCTACGGGACAGGGCAGGCAGCCCCAGCATTTT.

V usage is TRBV6-5 and J usage is TRBJ2-7; D possibly corresponds to TRBD2 (6 bases). This CDR3 comprises 16 residues. Trimming shortened V by 6 bases and J by 7 bases, and 25 bases separated the two germline ends. Per the germline V gene, CDR1 is MNHEY and CDR2 is SVGAGI. In DNA form, the CDR3 reads TGTGCCAGCAGCCCTGGGGTTGGCGGGGTATCTTGGGAGCAGTACTTC. This translates into CASSPGVGGVSWEQYF.

This chain joins TRBV6-5 and TRBJ1-1; no clear D. Germline-derived CDR1 and CDR2 are MNHEY and SVGAGI. Trimming cost V 2 bases and J 2 bases, with 9 bases left between them. This CDR3 spans 14 amino acids. The CDR3 region is CASSYEASNTEAFF. CDR3 coding DNA: TGTGCCAGCAGTTACGAAGCCAGCAACACTGAAGCTTTCTTT.

This clonotype was seen a few times. The chain employs TRBV12-5 and TRBJ1-5, with 8 bases matching TRBD1. From germline, CDR1 is LGHNT and CDR2 FRNRAP. The CDR3 sequence is 14 residues long. V lost 5 bases and J lost 7; bases outside the gene matches: 7. The CDR3 DNA sequence: TGTGCTAGTGGTCCAGGGGGCATAGGGCAGCCCCAGCATTTT. This translates into CASGPGGIGQPQHF.

The chain is built from TRBV6-2 or TRBV6-3 and TRBJ2-3; 8 bases map to TRBD2. V was clipped by 5 bases and J by 4 bases; unmatched bases: 8. This CDR3 has 15 amino acids. Per germline, CDR1 MNHEY and CDR2 SVGEGT. CDR3 protein: CASSQSGSGADTQYF. The CDR3 DNA reads TGTGCCAGCAGTCAAAGCGGGAGTGGCGCAGATACGCAGTATTTT.

This clonotype was observed a few times. The gene calls are TRBV5-4 and TRBJ2-1; TRBD2 matches at 10 bases. The CDR3 is 16 amino acids. Germline loops: CDR1 SGHNT, CDR2 YYREEE (reference sequence). Trimming removed 1 base from V and 7 bases from J; junction bases left unmatched: 8. The CDR3 region has the DNA TGTGCCAGCAGCTTGTACAGCGGGGGGGATTGGAATGAGCAGTTCTTC. It codes for CASSLYSGGDWNEQFF.

The chain has TRBV12-3 or TRBV12-4 and TRBJ2-5; 8 bases agree with TRBD1. V was clipped by 6 bases and J by 7 bases; unmatched bases: 13. The CDR3 totals 15 residues. The CDR3: CASSRTGRGRGTQYF. In DNA form, the CDR3 reads TGTGCCAGCAGCCGGACAGGGAGAGGAAGAGGGACCCAGTACTTC.

V gene TRBV21-1 combines with J gene TRBJ2-3; the DNA was not used to check the table's D call, TRBD1. TRBV21-1 is marked as a pseudogene. The CDR3 has 17 amino acids. CDR3 DNA sequence: TGTGCCAGCAGCAAAGCGGACGGGACAGGGATTTCAGATACGCAGTATTTT. This codes for CASSKADGTGISDTQYF.

This clonotype was counted many times. This rearrangement joins TRBV29-1 to TRBJ2-1; a weak D match, TRBD2 (5 bases). This CDR3 spans 14 amino acids. Germline V gives CDR1 SQVTM, CDR2 ANQGSEA. Between the trimmed V and J ends, which lost 2 bases and 6 bases, there was a span of 14 bases. CDR3 DNA sequence: TGCAGCGTTGAACCGTCGGGAAGGATCAATGAGCAGTTCTTC. Amino acids: CSVEPSGRINEQFF.

The chain combines TRBV20-1 with TRBJ1-1; 9 nucleotides match TRBD1. After removal of 4 bases from V and 5 bases from J, the junction contained 5 bases not matched to a gene. The germline V gene encodes CDR1 DFQATT and CDR2 SNEGSKA (reference sequence). The length of the CDR3 is 13 residues. CDR3 DNA sequence: TGCAGTGCTAACAGGGGGCGAGAGACTGAAGCTTTCTTT. It translates to CSANRGRETEAFF.

This clonotype was counted at least ten times. J is TRBJ2-2 and V is TRBV6-2 or TRBV6-3, with 7 bases identical to TRBD2. In germline, CDR1 is MNHEY, CDR2 SVGEGT. With 4 bases clipped from V and 5 bases from J, the junction kept 16 bases outside the gene matches. The CDR3 is 18 amino acids. The CDR3 loop reads CASSSRGRGEGLTGELFF. In DNA, the CDR3 is TGTGCCAGCAGTTCCCGCGGTCGGGGGGAGGGCCTGACCGGGGAGCTGTTTTTT.

This clonotype was seen ten or more times. The gene calls are TRBV5-6 and TRBJ1-1; 7 nucleotides align to TRBD1. With 4 bases clipped from V and 0 bases from J, the junction kept 6 bases outside the gene matches. There are 15 residues in the CDR3. CDR1 is SGHDT, CDR2 YYEEEE, per germline. This chain's CDR3 is CASSGNRGLNTEAFF. DNA for the CDR3: TGTGCCAGCAGCGGTAACAGGGGATTGAACACTGAAGCTTTCTTT.

This clonotype was observed a handful of times. The genes are TRBV12-3 or TRBV12-4 and TRBJ1-1; unclear D gene. The ends were cut back, 0 bases at V and 4 bases at J, with 12 bases in the middle. The CDR3 is 15 residues long. CDR3 amino acids: CASSLAGVASTEAFF. Here the CDR3 DNA reads TGTGCCAGCAGTTTAGCTGGGGTTGCGAGCACTGAAGCTTTCTTT.

The V gene is TRBV5-1, the J gene TRBJ2-6; D unresolved. Germline CDR1 and CDR2: SGHRS and YFSETQ. Trimming took off 6 bases at V and 0 bases at J, with 16 bases between the two ends. This CDR3 contains 17 residues. The CDR3 bases are TGCGCCAGCACAAGAACAGTTATCTCCTCTGGGGCCAACGTCCTGACTTTC. Amino acid sequence: CASTRTVISSGANVLTF.

This clonotype occurred many times. The chain recombines TRBV6-5 with TRBJ2-1; tentative D call: TRBD1 (6 bases). The CDR3 loop spans 15 amino acids. The germline V and J ends were trimmed by 6 bases and 1 base, with 13 bases remaining between them. Per the germline V gene, CDR1 is MNHEY and CDR2 is SVGAGI. Here the CDR3 reads CASRIRQVSYNEQFF. CDR3 coding DNA: TGTGCCAGCAGAATACGACAGGTGTCCTACAATGAGCAGTTCTTC.

The V call is TRBV10-3, the J call TRBJ2-7, with no clear D. Between the trimmed V and J ends, which lost 11 bases and 5 bases, there was a span of 19 bases. Germline values: CDR1 ENHRY, CDR2 SYGVKD. The CDR3 is 13 residues long. CDR3 nucleotides: TGTGCCCCCGTGGGGATGTCTGGGAACGAGCAGTACTTC. Protein: CAPVGMSGNEQYF.